The source of this T cell receptor beta chain is a study of T-cell reconstitution after alpha-beta-depleted transplantation in children (dated by TCRdb to the mid-2010s). Looking at the study overall: T-cell immune reconstitution after TCRalphabeta/CD19-depleted allogeneic hematopoietic cell transplantation in children was quantitatively tracked in the study by means of TCR repertoire profiling.

This clonotype was recorded many times. It lacks a known antigen. One end of the junction is discordant with germline, which a read error may explain. Counted from cysteine to phenylalanine, this CDR3 has 14 amino acids. Of all the DNA, just the CDR3 is kept, 42 bases in frame from base 1. Via the germline V gene (reference sequence), CDR1 is SSHAT and CDR2 FNYEAQ. The method behind the library was PCR. TCRdb shows the sequencer as Illumina HiSeq 2500. TCR library preparation used molecular barcoding, with unique molecular identifiers applied to normalize quantification of the TCRbeta repertoire. Starting from the raw public reads, TCRdb applied fastp trimming at Q25, assembled clones with MiXCR and retained in-frame beta chains. CDR3 protein sequences are deduplicated, and each keeps its most common genes and DNA. In all, the sample holds almost 500,000 distinct CDR3 sequences, and roughly an eighth of those were seen once. Roughly 5.4% of the sample is held by the ten biggest clonotypes.

The rearrangement joined TRBV7-7 to TRBJ2-1; the best D guess is TRBD1, with 5 bases matching. Sequencing used PBMCs from the stem cell graft donor, obtained from the stem cell graft. The TCR originated in a human donor who donated a stem cell graft to a child with combined immunodeficiency. The nucleotides read TGTGCTAGCAGCTTAGGGGCCAGCAACAATGAGCAGTTCTTC. Translated, this gives CASSLGASNNEQFF. Reference TRBV7-7 and TRBJ2-1 genes cover what lies past the CDR3, so the full variable domain is GAGVSQSPRYKVTKRGQDVTLRCDPISSHATLYWYQQALGQGPEFLTYFNYEAQPDKSGLPSDRFSAERPEGSISTLTIQRTEQRDSAMYRCASSLGASNNEQFFGPGTRLTVL.